This TCR beta chain came from a study of T cell repertoires in cytomegalovirus infection. The wider study: Public TCR beta signatures marked donors with CMV infection and the matching HLA.

Details on this clonotype: Its antigen is undetermined.

TCRdb itself ran the reads through MiXCR, one entry per CDR3 protein. The sample records around 260,000 distinct CDR3 sequences, approximately 9.1% being singletons. Germline assignment: CDR1 DFQATT and CDR2 SNEGSKA (reference sequence). The CDR3 spans 13 residues. Trimming left V 0 bases short and J 1 base short, with 7 bases between. Regarding the study as a whole: The cumulative frequency of public TCR beta families distinguished individuals who carried CMV together with the relevant HLA. CMV-specific HLA-C-restricted TCR beta clonotypes dominated the ex vivo response.

Sequencing input: PBMCs. This receptor was obtained from a human donor in good health (CMV status not recorded). Some clones in this sample may be carry-over from other donors' samples. The chain carries TRBV20-1 and TRBJ2-7, with D uncertain. CDR3 sequence: CSARDMASYEQYF. As DNA, the CDR3 is TGCAGTGCTAGAGATATGGCTTCCTACGAGCAGTACTTC.